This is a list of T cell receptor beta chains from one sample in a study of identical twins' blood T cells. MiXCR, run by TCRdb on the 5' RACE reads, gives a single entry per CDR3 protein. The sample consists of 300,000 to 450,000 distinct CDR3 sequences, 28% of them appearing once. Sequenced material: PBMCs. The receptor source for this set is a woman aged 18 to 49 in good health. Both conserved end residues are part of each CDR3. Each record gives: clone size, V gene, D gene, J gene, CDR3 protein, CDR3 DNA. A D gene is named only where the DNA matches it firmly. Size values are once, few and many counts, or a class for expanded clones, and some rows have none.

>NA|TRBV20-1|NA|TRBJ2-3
CSASEGVMNTQYF
TGCAGTGCTAGCGAAGGGGTCATGAATACGCAGTATTTT
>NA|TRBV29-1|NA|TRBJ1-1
CSVEVHWGEAFF
TGCAGCGTTGAGGTTCATTGGGGCGAAGCTTTCTTT
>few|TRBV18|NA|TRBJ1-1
CASSTGPKNTEAFF
TGTGCCAGCAGCACCGGACCGAAGAACACTGAAGCTTTCTTT
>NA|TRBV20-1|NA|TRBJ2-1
CSAPRGEQFF
TGCAGTGCCCCCCGTGGTGAGCAGTTCTTC
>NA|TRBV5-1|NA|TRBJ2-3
CASSRPGLEQYF
TGCGCCAGCTCGAGACCGGGACTTGAGCAGTATTTT
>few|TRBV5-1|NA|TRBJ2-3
CASSISEGGDTQYF
TGCGCCAGCAGCATTAGTGAGGGTGGTGATACGCAGTATTTT
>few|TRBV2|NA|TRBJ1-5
CASTPGVERNQPQHF
TGTGCCAGCACCCCCGGGGTTGAACGAAATCAGCCCCAGCATTTT
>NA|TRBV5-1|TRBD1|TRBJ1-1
CASSLVAGGLNTEAFF
TGCGCCAGCAGCTTGGTGGCAGGGGGATTGAACACTGAAGCTTTCTTT
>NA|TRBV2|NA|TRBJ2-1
CAGSQWSSYNEQFF
TGTGCCGGCAGTCAGTGGAGCTCCTACAATGAGCAGTTCTTC
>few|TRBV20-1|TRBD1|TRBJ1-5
CSASRGGPNQPQHF
TGCAGCGCCTCTCGAGGGGGCCCCAATCAGCCCCAGCATTTT
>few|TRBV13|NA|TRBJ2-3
CASSLASVRTPYPDTQYF
TGTGCCAGCAGCTTAGCTTCTGTTCGGACTCCATACCCCGATACGCAGTATTTT
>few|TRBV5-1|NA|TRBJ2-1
CASSSQGDGTEQFF
TGCGCCAGCAGCTCTCAGGGTGACGGGACTGAGCAGTTCTTC
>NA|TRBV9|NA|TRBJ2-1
CAGSVVANEQFF
TGTGCCGGCAGCGTAGTGGCCAATGAGCAGTTCTTC
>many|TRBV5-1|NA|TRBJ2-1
CASSFQGLGSYNEQFF
TGCGCCAGCAGTTTTCAGGGATTAGGGTCCTACAATGAGCAGTTCTTC
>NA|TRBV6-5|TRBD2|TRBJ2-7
CASSYAGGPYEQYF
TGTGCCAGCAGTTACGCGGGAGGGCCCTACGAGCAGTACTTC
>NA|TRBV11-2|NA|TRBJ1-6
CASSLVGRGESPLHF
TGTGCCAGCAGCTTAGTGGGCAGGGGCGAATCACCCCTCCACTTT
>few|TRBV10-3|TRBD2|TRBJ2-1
CAISEPGLALGEQFF
TGTGCCATCAGCGAACCGGGACTAGCGTTAGGTGAGCAGTTCTTC
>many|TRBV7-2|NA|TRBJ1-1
CASSLGWGMVNTEAFF
TGTGCCAGCAGCTTAGGGTGGGGTATGGTGAACACTGAAGCTTTCTTT
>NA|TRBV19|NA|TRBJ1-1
CASSIRGRMVNTEAFF
TGTGCCAGTAGTATTAGGGGCCGTATGGTGAACACTGAAGCTTTCTTT
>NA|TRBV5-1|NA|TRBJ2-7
CASSPVSSYEQYF
TGCGCCAGCAGCCCGGTTTCCTCCTACGAGCAGTACTTC
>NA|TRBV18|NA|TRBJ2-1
CASSPLGDNYNEQFF
TGTGCCAGCTCACCCCTGGGGGACAACTACAATGAGCAGTTCTTC
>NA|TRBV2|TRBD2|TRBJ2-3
CASRTTSGRKSDTQYF
TGTGCCAGCAGGACGACTAGCGGGAGGAAGTCAGATACGCAGTATTTT
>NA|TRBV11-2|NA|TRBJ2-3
CASSLTGRDLRTDTQYF
TGTGCCAGCAGCCTGACGGGGCGGGACCTCCGCACAGATACGCAGTATTTT
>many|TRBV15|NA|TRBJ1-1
CATSRAGQNTEAFF
TGTGCCACCAGCAGAGCGGGACAGAACACTGAAGCTTTCTTT
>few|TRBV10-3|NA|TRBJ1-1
CAISEPTSGKSAAFF
TGTGCCATCAGTGAGCCGACCTCAGGGAAGTCTGCAGCCTTCTTT
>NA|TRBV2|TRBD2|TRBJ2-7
CASRLAGGLEDF
TGTGCCAGCAGGCTAGCGGGGGGACTTGAGGACTTC
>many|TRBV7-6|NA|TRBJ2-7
CASSLAGSEQYF
TGTGCCAGCAGCTTAGCCGGGAGTGAGCAGTACTTC
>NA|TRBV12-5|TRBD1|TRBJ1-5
CASGYQRTGSGNQPQHF
TGTGCTAGTGGTTACCAAAGGACAGGCTCGGGCAATCAGCCCCAGCATTTT
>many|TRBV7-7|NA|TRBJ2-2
CASSFLVGTGELFF
TGTGCTAGCAGCTTCCTGGTTGGGACCGGGGAGCTGTTTTTT
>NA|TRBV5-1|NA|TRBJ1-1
CASTGWGDTEAFF
TGCGCCAGCACCGGGTGGGGGGACACTGAAGCTTTCTTT
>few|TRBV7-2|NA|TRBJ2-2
CASSLGQWNTGELFF
TGTGCCAGCAGCTTAGGGCAGTGGAACACCGGGGAGCTGTTTTTT
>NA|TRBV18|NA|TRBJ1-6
CASSPRTLSSYNSPLHF
TGTGCCAGCTCACCCCGGACGCTGAGCTCCTATAATTCACCCCTCCACTTT
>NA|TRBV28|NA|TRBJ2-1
CASSFLKGGRSNEQFF
TGTGCCAGCAGTTTCTTGAAAGGCGGTAGGAGTAATGAGCAGTTCTTC
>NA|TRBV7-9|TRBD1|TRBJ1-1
CASSSRQGMKVTEAFF
TGTGCCAGCAGCTCAAGACAGGGGATGAAGGTAACTGAAGCTTTCTTT
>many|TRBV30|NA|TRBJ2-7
CAWSNLYEQYF
TGTGCCTGGTCGAACCTCTACGAGCAGTACTTC
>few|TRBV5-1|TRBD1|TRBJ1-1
CASSFQRTGTGTEAFF
TGCGCCAGCAGCTTTCAAAGGACAGGAACGGGGACTGAAGCTTTCTTT
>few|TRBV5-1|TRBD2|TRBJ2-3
CASSSSGTSGPYLSTDTQYF
TGCGCCAGCAGCTCGTCCGGGACTAGCGGTCCGTATTTAAGCACAGATACGCAGTATTTT
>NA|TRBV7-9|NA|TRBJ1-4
CASSFTGGLGEKLFF
TGTGCCAGCAGCTTTACCGGGGGATTGGGTGAAAAACTGTTTTTT
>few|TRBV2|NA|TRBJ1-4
CASSETGKGEKLFF
TGTGCCAGCAGTGAAACGGGGAAGGGGGAAAAACTGTTTTTT
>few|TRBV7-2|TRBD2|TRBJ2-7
CASSARRTSGIYEQYF
TGTGCCAGCAGCGCTCGAAGGACTAGCGGCATTTACGAGCAGTACTTC
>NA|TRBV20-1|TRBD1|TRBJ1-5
CSARYGTGARPHHF
TGCAGTGCTAGATACGGGACAGGTGCGAGGCCCCATCATTTT
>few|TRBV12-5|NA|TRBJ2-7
CASGLAPGTGPYEQYF
TGTGCTAGTGGTTTGGCTCCCGGGACGGGTCCCTACGAGCAGTACTTC
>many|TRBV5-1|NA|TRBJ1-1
CASSHDGNTEAFF
TGCGCCAGCAGCCACGACGGGAACACTGAAGCTTTCTTT
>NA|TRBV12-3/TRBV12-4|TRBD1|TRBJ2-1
CASSLARRTGGYNEQFF
TGTGCCAGCAGTTTAGCGAGAAGGACAGGCGGTTACAATGAGCAGTTCTTC
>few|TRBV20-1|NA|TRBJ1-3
CSAIRPSGNTIYF
TGCAGTGCTATTAGACCCTCTGGAAACACCATATATTTT
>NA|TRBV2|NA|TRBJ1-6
CASSERAPYNSPLHF
TGTGCCAGCAGTGAGAGAGCCCCCTATAATTCACCCCTCCACTTT